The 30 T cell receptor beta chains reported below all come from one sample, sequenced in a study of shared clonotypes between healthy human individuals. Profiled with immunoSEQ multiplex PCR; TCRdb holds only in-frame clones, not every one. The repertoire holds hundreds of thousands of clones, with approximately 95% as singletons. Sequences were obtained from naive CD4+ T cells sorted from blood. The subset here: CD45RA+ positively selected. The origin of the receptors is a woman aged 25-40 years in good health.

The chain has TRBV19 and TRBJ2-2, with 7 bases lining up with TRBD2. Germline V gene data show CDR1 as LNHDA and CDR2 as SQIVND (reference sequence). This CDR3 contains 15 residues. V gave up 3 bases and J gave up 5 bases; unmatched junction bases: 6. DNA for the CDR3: TGTGCCAGTAGTATTGCGGGAGTGGGGACCGGGGAGCTGTTTTTT. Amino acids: CASSIAGVGTGELFF.

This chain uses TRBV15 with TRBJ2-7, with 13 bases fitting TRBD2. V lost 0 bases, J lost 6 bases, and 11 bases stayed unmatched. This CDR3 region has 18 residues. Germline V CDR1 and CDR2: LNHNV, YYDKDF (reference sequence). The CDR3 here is CATSRDFGLAGAHGEQYF. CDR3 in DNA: TGTGCCACCAGCAGAGACTTTGGACTAGCGGGAGCCCACGGCGAGCAGTACTTC.

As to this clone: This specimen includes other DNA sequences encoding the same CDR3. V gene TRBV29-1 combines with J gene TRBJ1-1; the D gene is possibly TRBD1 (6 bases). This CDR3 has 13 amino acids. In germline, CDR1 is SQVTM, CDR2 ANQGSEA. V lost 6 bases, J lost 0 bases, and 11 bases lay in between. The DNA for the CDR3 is TGCAGCGTCCGGGGGCGCATGAACACTGAAGCTTTCTTT. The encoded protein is CSVRGRMNTEAFF. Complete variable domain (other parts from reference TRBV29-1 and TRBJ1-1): SAVISQKPSRDICQRGTSLTIQCQVDSQVTMMFWYRQQPGQSLTLIATANQGSEATYESGFVIDKFPISRPNLTFSTLTVSNMSPEDSSIYLCSVRGRMNTEAFFGQGTRLTVV.

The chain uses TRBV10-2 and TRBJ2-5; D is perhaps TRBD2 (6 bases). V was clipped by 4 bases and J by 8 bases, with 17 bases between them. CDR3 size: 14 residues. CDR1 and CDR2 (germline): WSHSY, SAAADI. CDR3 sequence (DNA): TGCGCCAGCAGTGCGGCCGGGGGTGAATCTACCCAGTACTTC. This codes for CASSAAGGESTQYF.

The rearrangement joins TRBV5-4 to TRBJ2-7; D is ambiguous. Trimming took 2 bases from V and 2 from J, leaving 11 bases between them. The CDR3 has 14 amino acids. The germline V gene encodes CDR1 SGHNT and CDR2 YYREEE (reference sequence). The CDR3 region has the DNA TGTGCCAGCAGCTTCCCCGCCGGTCCCTACGAGCAGTACTTC. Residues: CASSFPAGPYEQYF.

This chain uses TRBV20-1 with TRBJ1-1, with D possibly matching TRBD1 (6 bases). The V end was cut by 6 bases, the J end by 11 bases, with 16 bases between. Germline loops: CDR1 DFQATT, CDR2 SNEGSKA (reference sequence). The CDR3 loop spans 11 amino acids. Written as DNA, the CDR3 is TGCAGTGCACCGCTTGGGGGCCGGGCTTTCTTT. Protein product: CSAPLGGRAFF.

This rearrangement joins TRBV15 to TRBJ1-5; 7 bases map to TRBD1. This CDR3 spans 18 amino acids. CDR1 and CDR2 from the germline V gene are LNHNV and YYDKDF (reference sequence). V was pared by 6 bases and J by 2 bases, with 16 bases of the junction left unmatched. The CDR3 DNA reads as TGTGCCACCAGAAAAGGGAGGGGGCGTCGGTTGGGCAATCAGCCCCAGCATTTT. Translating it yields CATRKGRGRRLGNQPQHF.

The CDR3 reads CASSFGQYNEQFF. In nucleotides, the CDR3 is TGTGCCAGCAGCTTTGGACAGTACAATGAGCAGTTCTTC. The chain is built from TRBV7-3 and TRBJ2-1; perhaps TRBD1 as D (6 bases). Germline values: CDR1 SGHTA, CDR2 FQGTGA. CDR3 length equals 13 residues. Trimming cost V 3 bases and J 4 bases, with 7 bases left between them.

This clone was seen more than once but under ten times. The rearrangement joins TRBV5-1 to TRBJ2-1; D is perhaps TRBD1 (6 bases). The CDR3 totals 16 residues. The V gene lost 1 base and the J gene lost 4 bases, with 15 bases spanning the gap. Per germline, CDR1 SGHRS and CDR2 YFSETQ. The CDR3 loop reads CASSLNWGLNYNEQFF. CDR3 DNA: TGCGCCAGCAGCTTGAATTGGGGGCTCAATTACAATGAGCAGTTCTTC.

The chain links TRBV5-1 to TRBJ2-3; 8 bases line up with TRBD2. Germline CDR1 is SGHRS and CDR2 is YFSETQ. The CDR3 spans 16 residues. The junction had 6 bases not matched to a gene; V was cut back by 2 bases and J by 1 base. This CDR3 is CASSFTSGAGTDTQYF. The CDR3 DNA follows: TGCGCCAGCAGCTTTACTAGCGGCGCCGGCACAGATACGCAGTATTTT.

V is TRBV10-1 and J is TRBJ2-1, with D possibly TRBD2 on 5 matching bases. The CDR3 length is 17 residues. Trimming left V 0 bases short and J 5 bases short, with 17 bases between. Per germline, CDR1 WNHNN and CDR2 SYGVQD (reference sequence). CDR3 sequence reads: CASSESERTYPNNEQFF. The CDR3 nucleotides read TGCGCCAGCAGTGAGTCGGAGCGGACGTATCCAAACAATGAGCAGTTCTTC.

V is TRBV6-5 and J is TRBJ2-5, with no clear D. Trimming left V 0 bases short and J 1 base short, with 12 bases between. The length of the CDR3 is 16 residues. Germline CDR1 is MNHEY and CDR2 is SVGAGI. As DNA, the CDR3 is TGTGCCAGCAGTTACTCGAACAGACCAGTCCAAGAGACCCAGTACTTC. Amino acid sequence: CASSYSNRPVQETQYF.

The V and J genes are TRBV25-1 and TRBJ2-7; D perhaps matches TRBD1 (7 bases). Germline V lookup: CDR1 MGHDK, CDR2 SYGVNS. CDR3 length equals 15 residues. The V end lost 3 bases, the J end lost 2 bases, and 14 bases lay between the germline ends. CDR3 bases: TGTGCCAGCAGTGACCCAGGGGGGCGAACCTACGAGCAGTACTTC. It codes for CASSDPGGRTYEQYF.

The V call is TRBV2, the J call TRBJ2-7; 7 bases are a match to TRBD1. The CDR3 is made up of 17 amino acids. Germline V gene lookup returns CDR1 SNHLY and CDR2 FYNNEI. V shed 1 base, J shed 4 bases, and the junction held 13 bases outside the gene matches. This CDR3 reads CASSEERGRWGQYEQYF. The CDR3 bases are TGTGCCAGCAGTGAAGAAAGGGGGCGGTGGGGGCAATACGAGCAGTACTTC.

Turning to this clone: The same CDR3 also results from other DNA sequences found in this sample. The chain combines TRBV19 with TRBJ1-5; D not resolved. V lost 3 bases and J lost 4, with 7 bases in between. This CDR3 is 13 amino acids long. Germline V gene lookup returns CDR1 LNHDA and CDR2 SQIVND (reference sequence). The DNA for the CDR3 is TGTGCCAGTAGTATTCTTGGGAATCAGCCCCAGCATTTT. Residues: CASSILGNQPQHF.

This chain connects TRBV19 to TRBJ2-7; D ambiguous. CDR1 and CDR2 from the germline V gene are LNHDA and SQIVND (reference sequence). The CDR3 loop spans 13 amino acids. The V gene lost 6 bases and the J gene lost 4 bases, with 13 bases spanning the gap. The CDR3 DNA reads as TGTGCCAGTAGAATGGGCGCAGCATACGAGCAGTACTTC. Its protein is CASRMGAAYEQYF.

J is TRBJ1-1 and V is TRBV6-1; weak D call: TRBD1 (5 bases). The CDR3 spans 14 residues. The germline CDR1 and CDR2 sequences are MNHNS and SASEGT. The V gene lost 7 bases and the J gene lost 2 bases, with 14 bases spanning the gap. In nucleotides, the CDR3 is TGTGCCAGCACCCCACCCCAGGGAAACACTGAAGCTTTCTTT. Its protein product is CASTPPQGNTEAFF.

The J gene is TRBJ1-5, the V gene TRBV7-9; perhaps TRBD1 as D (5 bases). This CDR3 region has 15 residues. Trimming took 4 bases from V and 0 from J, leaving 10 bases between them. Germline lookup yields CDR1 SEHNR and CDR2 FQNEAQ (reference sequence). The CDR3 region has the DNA TGTGCCAGCAGCTGGGGCGGAGATAGCAATCAGCCCCAGCATTTT. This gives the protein CASSWGGDSNQPQHF. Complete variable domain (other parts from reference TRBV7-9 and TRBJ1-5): DTGVSQNPRHKITKRGQNVTFRCDPISEHNRLYWYRQTLGQGPEFLTYFQNEAQLEKSRLLSDRFSAERPKGSFSTLEIQRTEQGDSAMYLCASSWGGDSNQPQHFGDGTRLSIL.

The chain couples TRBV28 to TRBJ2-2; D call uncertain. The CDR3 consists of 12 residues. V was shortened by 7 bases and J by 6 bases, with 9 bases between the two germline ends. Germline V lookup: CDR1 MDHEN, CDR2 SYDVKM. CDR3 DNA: TGTGCCAGCACATCCTCCCCCGGGGAGCTGTTTTTT. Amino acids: CASTSSPGELFF. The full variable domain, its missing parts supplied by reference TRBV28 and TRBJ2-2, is DVKVTQSSRYLVKRTGEKVFLECVQDMDHENMFWYRQDPGLGLRLIYFSYDVKMKEKGDIPEGYSVSREKKERFSLILESASTNQTSMYLCASTSSPGELFFGEGSRLTVL.

CDR3 sequence: CASSIDHSTDTQYF. The CDR3 DNA sequence: TGTGCCAGTAGTATCGACCACTCCACAGATACGCAGTATTTT. V usage is TRBV19 and J usage is TRBJ2-3; D is undetermined. CDR1 LNHDA and CDR2 SQIVND come from the germline V gene (reference sequence). CDR3 length: 14 amino acids. Trimming took 3 bases from V and 2 from J, leaving 9 bases between them.

As DNA, the CDR3 is TGTGCCAGCTCACCATACTTTCAGGACATTCAGTACTTC. The encoded protein is CASSPYFQDIQYF. The chain employs TRBV18 and TRBJ2-4; D is unclear. V was clipped by 2 bases and J by 8 bases, with 10 bases between them. Germline CDR1 and CDR2: KGHSH and LQKENI. The length of the CDR3 is 13 residues. The whole variable domain, remainder taken from reference TRBV18 and TRBJ2-4, is NAGVMQNPRHLVRRRGQEARLRCSPMKGHSHVYWYRQLPEEGLKFMVYLQKENIIDESGMPKERFSAEFPKEGPSILRIQQVVRGDSAAYFCASSPYFQDIQYFGAGTRLSVL.

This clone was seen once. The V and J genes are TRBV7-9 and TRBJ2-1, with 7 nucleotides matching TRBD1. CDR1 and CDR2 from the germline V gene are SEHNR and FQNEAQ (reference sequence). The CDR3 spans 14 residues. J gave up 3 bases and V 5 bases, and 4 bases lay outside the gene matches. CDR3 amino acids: CASSQRQGYNEQFF. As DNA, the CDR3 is TGTGCCAGCAGCCAAAGACAGGGCTACAATGAGCAGTTCTTC.

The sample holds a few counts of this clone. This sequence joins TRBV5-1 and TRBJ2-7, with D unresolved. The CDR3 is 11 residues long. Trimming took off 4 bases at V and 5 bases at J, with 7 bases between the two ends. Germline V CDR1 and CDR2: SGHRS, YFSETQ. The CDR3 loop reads CASSVSDEQYF. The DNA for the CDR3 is TGCGCCAGCAGCGTGTCCGACGAGCAGTACTTC.

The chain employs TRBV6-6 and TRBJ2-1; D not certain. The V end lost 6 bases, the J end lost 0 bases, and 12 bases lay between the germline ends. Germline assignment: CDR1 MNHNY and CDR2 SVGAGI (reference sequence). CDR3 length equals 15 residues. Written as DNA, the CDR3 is TGTGCCAGCAGGGACGGAACCAGCTCCTACAATGAGCAGTTCTTC. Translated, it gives CASRDGTSSYNEQFF.

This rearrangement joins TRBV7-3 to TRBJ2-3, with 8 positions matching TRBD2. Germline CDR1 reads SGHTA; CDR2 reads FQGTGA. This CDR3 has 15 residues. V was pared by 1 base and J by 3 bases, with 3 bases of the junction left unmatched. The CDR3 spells CASSLSASGTDTQYF. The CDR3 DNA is TGTGCCAGCAGCTTAAGCGCTAGCGGGACAGATACGCAGTATTTT.

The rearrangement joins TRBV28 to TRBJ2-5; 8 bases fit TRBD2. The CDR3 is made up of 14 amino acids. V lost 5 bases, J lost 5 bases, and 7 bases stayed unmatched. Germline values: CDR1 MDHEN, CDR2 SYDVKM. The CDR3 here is CASSPGLDWETQYF. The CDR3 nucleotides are TGTGCCAGCAGTCCGGGACTAGATTGGGAGACCCAGTACTTC.

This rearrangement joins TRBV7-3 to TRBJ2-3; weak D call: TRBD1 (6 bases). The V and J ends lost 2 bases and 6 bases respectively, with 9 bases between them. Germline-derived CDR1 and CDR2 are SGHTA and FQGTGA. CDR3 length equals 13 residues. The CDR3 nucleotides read TGTGCCAGCAGCTTATCAGGGGAGGATACGCAGTATTTT. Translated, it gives CASSLSGEDTQYF.

CDR3 sequence: CASSLNNYGYTF. The CDR3, as DNA: TGTGCCAGCAGCCTAAACAACTATGGCTACACCTTC. This chain joins TRBV7-2 and TRBJ1-2; D is unresolved. CDR1 and CDR2 (germline): SGHTA, FQGNSA. Trimming removed 5 bases at V and 2 bases at J, with 6 bases between. The CDR3 sequence is 12 residues long.

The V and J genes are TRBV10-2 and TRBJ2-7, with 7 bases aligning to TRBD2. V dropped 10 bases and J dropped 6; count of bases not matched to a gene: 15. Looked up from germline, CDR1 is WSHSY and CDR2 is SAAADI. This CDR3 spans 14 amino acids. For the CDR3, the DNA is TGCGCCACCCAACCAACAGCGGGACCGTTCGAGCAGTACTTC. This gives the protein CATQPTAGPFEQYF.

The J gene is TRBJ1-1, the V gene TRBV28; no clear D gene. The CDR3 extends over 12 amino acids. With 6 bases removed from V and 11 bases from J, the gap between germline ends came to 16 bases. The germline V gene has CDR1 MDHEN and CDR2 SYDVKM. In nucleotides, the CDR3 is TGTGCCAGCAGCACTAATGCAGGTTTGGCTTTCTTT. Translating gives CASSTNAGLAFF.